The source of this TCR beta chain is a study of T cell changes during pregnancy in multiple sclerosis. This CDR3 region has 17 residues. The trim removed 3 bases at V and 0 bases at J, leaving 4 bases unmatched. CDR1 is KGHSH and CDR2 is LQKENI in the germline V gene. The repertoire was sequenced with immunoSEQ multiplex PCR; TCRdb's copy has only in-frame clones and lacks some. The data show about 60,000 clones, with about nine tenths seen just once and approximately 0.8% held by the top ten. The source was CD4+ T cells from peripheral blood mononuclear cells, collected in the first trimester of pregnancy. The TCR was taken from a female donor with multiple sclerosis, enrolled in a pregnancy study. The chain links TRBV18 to TRBJ2-7, with 14 bases that match TRBD2. CDR3 nucleotides: TGTGCCAGCTCACCGGGACTAGCGGGGGCCTCCTCCTACGAGCAGTACTTC. As protein: CASSPGLAGASSYEQYF.